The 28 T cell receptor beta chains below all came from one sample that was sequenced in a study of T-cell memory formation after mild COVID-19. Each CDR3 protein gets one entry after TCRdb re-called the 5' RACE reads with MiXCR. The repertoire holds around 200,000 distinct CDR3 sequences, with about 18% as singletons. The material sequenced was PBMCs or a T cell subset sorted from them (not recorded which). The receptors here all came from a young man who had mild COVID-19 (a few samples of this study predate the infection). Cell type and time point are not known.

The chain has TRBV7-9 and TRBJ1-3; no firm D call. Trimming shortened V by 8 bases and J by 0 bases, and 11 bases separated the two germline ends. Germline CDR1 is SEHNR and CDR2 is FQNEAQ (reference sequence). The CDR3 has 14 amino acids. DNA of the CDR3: TGTGCCAGCGATGAGGGCTACTCTGGAAACACCATATATTTT. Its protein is CASDEGYSGNTIYF.

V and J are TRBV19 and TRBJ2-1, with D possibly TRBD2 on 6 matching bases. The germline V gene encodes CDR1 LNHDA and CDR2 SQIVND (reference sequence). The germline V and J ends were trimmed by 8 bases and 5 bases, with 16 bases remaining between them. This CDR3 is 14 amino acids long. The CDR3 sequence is CASRIRGLNNEQFF. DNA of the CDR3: TGTGCCAGTCGGATCCGGGGACTGAACAATGAGCAGTTCTTC.

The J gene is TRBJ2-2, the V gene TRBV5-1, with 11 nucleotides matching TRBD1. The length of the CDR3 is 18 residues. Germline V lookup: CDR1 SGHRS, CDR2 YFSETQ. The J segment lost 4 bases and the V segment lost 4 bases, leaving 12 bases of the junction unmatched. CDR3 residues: CASSPVAPGQGGTGELFF. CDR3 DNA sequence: TGCGCCAGCAGCCCGGTCGCACCGGGACAGGGGGGCACCGGGGAGCTGTTTTTT.

The CDR3 here is CASSGHRGPYEQYV. The CDR3, as DNA: TGTGCCAGCAGCGGACACAGGGGGCCCTACGAGCAGTACGTC. This chain connects TRBV5-6 to TRBJ2-7; 9 positions match TRBD1. J gave up 2 bases and V 4 bases, and 4 bases lay outside the gene matches. CDR1 is SGHDT and CDR2 is YYEEEE in the germline V gene. This CDR3 spans 14 amino acids.

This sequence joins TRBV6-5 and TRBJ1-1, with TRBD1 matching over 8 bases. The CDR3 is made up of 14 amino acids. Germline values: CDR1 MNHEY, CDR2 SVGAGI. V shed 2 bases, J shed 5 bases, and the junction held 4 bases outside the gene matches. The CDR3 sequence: CASSYHGTGTEAFF. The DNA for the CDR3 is TGTGCCAGCAGTTACCACGGGACAGGAACTGAAGCTTTCTTT.

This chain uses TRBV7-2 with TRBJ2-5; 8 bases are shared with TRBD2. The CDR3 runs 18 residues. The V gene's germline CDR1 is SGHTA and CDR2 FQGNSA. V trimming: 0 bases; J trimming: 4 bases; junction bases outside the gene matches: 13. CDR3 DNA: TGTGCCAGCAGCTTAGCGGGGGTAGCGGGGCCGGTCCCAGAGACCCAGTACTTC. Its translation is CASSLAGVAGPVPETQYF.

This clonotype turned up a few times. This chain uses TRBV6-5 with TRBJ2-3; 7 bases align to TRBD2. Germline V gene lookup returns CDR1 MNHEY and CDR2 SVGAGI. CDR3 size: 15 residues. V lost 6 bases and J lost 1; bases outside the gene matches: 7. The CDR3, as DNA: TGTGCCAGCAGCTCTGGTGGGGGGGGCACAGATACGCAGTATTTT. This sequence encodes CASSSGGGGTDTQYF.

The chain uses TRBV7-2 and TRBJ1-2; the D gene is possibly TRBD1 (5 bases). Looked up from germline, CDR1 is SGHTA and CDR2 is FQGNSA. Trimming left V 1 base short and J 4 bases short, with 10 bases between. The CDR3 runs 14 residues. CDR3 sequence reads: CASSLGRASYGYTF. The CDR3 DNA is TGTGCCAGCAGCTTAGGCAGGGCTAGCTATGGCTACACCTTC.

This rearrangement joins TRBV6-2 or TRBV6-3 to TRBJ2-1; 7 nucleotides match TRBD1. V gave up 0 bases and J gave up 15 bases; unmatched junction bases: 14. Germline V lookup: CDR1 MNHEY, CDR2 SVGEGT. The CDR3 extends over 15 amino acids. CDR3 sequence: CASSYSRQGKRGRFF. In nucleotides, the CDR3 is TGTGCCAGCAGTTACTCAAGACAGGGAAAACGGGGCCGGTTCTTC.

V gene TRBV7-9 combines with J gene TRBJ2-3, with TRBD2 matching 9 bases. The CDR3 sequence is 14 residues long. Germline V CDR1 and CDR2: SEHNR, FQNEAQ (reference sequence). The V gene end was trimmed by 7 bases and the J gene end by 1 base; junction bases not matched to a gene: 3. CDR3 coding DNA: TGTGCCAGCACCATAGCGGGGGGCACAGATACGCAGTATTTT. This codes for CASTIAGGTDTQYF.

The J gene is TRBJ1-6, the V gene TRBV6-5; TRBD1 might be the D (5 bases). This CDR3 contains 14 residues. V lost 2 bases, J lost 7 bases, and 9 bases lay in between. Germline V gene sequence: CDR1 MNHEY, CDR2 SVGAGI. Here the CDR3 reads CASSYRGPNSPLHF. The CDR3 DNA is TGTGCCAGCAGTTACAGGGGACCGAATTCACCCCTCCACTTT.

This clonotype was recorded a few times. The CDR3 DNA reads TGTGCCAGCAGCCCCCATCCTCAAGGTAACAATGAGCAGTTCTTC. The encoded protein is CASSPHPQGNNEQFF. The chain links TRBV7-9 to TRBJ2-1; D ambiguous. V shed 5 bases and J shed 5 bases, with 16 bases lying between them. CDR1 is SEHNR, CDR2 FQNEAQ, per germline (reference sequence). This CDR3 is 15 amino acids long. The full variable domain, completed using reference TRBV7-9 and TRBJ2-1, is DTGVSQNPRHKITKRGQNVTFRCDPISEHNRLYWYRQTLGQGPEFLTYFQNEAQLEKSRLLSDRFSAERPKGSFSTLEIQRTEQGDSAMYLCASSPHPQGNNEQFFGPGTRLTVL.

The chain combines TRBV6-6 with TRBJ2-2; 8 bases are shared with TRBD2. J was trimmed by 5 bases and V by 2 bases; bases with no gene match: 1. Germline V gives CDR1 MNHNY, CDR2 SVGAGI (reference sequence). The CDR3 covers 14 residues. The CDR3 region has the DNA TGTGCCAGCAGTTACCGGGGGGGAACCGGGGAGCTGTTTTTT. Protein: CASSYRGGTGELFF.

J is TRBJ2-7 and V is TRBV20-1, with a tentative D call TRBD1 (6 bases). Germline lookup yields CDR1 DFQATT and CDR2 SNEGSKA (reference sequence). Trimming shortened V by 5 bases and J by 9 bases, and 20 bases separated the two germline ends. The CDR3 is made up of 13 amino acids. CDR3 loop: CSARYRVEGLQYV. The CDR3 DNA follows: TGCAGTGCTCGTTACAGGGTAGAGGGTCTGCAGTACGTC.

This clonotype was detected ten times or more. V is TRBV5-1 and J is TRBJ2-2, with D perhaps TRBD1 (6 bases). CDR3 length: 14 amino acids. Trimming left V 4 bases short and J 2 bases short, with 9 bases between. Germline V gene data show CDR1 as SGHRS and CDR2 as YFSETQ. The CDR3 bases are TGCGCCAGCAGCCTTGGGACAAACACCGGGGAGCTGTTTTTT. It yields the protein CASSLGTNTGELFF.

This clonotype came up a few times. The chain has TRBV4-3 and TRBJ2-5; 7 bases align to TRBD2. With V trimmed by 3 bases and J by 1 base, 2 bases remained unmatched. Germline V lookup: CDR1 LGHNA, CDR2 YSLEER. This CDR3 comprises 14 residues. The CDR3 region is CASSHGRIQETQYF. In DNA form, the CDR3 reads TGCGCCAGCAGCCACGGGAGGATCCAAGAGACCCAGTACTTC.

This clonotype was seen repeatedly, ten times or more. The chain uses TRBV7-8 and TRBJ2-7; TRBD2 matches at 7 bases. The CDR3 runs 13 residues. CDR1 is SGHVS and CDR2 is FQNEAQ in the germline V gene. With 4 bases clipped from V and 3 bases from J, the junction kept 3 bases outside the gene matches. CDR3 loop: CASSSWTSYEQYV. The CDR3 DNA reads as TGTGCCAGCAGCTCATGGACTAGCTACGAGCAGTACGTC.

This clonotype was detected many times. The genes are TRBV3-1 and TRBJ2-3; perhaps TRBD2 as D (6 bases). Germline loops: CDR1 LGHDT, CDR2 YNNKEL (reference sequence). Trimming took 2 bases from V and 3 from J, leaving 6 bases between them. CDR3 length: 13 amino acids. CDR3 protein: CASSQRGTDTQYF. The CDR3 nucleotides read TGTGCCAGCAGCCAACGGGGGACAGATACGCAGTATTTT.

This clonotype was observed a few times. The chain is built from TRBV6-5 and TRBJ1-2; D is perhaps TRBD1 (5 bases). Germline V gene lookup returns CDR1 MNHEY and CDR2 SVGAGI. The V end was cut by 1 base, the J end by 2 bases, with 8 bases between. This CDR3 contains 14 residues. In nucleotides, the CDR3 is TGTGCCAGCAGTTACTGGAGGGGCAACTATGGCTACACCTTC. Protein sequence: CASSYWRGNYGYTF.

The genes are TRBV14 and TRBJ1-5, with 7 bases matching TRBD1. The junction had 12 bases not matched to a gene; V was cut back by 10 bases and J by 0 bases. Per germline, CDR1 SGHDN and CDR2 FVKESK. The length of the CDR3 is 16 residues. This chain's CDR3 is CANVGQARYSNQPQHF. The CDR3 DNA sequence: TGTGCCAACGTCGGACAGGCGAGATATAGCAATCAGCCCCAGCATTTT.

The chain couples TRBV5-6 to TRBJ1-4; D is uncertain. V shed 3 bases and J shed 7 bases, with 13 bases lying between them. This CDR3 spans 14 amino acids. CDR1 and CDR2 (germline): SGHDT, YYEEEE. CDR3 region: CASSSKRSSEKLFF. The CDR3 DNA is TGTGCCAGCAGCTCCAAGCGTTCTAGTGAAAAACTGTTTTTT.

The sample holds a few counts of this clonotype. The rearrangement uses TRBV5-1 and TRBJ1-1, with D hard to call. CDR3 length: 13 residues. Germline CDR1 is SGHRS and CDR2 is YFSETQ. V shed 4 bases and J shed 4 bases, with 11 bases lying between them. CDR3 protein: CASSASGSTEAFF. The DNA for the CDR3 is TGCGCCAGCAGCGCGAGCGGGAGCACTGAAGCTTTCTTT.

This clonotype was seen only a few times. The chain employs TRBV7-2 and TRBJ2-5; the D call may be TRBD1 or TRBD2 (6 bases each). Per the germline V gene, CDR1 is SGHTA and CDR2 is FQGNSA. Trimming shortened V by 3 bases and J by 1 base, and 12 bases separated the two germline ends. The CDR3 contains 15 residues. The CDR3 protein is CASSFDRGPQETQYF. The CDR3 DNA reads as TGTGCCAGCAGCTTCGATCGGGGGCCCCAAGAGACCCAGTACTTC.

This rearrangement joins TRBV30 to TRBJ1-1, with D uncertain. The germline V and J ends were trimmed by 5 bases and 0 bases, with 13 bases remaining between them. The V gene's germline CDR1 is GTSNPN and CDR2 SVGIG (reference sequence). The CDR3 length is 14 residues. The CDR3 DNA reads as TGTGCCTGGTCGGCAGGAGCCTTGAACACTGAAGCTTTCTTT. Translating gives CAWSAGALNTEAFF. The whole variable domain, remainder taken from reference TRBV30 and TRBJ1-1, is SQTIHQWPATLVQPVGSPLSLECTVEGTSNPNLYWYRQAAGRGLQLLFYSVGIGQISSEVPQNLSASRPQDRQFILSSKKLLLSDSGFYLCAWSAGALNTEAFFGQGTRLTVV.

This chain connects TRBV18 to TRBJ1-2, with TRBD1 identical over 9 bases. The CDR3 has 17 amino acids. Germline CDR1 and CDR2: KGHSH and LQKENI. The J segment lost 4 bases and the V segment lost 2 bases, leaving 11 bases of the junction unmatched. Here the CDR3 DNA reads TGTGCCAGCTCACCATTTCACTCGGGACAGGGAAGCTATGGCTACACCTTC. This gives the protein CASSPFHSGQGSYGYTF.

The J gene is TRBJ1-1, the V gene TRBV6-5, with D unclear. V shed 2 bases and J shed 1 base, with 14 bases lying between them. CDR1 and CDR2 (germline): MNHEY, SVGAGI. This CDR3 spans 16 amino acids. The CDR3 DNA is TGTGCCAGCAGTTACCCGAGGATTCGGGAGAACACTGAAGCTTTCTTT. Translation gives CASSYPRIRENTEAFF.

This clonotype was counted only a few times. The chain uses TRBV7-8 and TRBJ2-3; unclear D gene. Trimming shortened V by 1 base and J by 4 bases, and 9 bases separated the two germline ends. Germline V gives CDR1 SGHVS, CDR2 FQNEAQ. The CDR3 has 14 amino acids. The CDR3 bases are TGTGCCAGCAGCTTAGACGGCCCCCCAGATACGCAGTATTTT. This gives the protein CASSLDGPPDTQYF.

CDR3 DNA: TGTGCCAGCAGTGAAGGCGGGGTTACGGAACGCACAGATACGCAGTATTTT. This codes for CASSEGGVTERTDTQYF. V and J are TRBV6-1 and TRBJ2-3; possible D gene TRBD2, 6 bases. The CDR3 runs to 17 residues. Germline values: CDR1 MNHNS, CDR2 SASEGT. V lost 1 base to trimming and J lost 1 base, with 15 bases between them.